A single sample gave rise to the 14 T cell receptor beta chains below, sequenced in a study of blood T cell repertoires in COVID-19. The data were produced by immunoSEQ multiplex PCR, yet TCRdb's version contains in-frame clones alone and is incomplete. Of about 75,000 clones in the sample, 88% were seen once. The sequencing sample was made of peripheral blood. These receptors originate from a human donor in a cohort sampled during active COVID-19.

V and J are TRBV5-8 and TRBJ2-5; 11 bases are a match to TRBD1. This CDR3 is built from 15 residues. V was pared by 4 bases and J by 3 bases, with 5 bases of the junction left unmatched. The germline V gene encodes CDR1 SGHTS and CDR2 YDEGEE. The CDR3 sequence: CASSAGTGGKETQYF. The CDR3 DNA follows: TGTGCCAGCAGCGCTGGGACAGGGGGGAAAGAGACCCAGTACTTC.

The chain carries TRBV19 and TRBJ2-5; 9 bases map to TRBD2. This CDR3 is built from 15 residues. J was trimmed by 7 bases and V by 3 bases; bases with no gene match: 9. Germline V gene data show CDR1 as LNHDA and CDR2 as SQIVND (reference sequence). The CDR3 spells CASSIVTSGQRTQYF. Here the CDR3 DNA reads TGTGCCAGTAGTATTGTGACTAGCGGTCAACGGACCCAGTACTTC. The full variable domain, rest sourced from reference TRBV19 and TRBJ2-5, is DGGITQSPKYLFRKEGQNVTLSCEQNLNHDAMYWYRQDPGQGLRLIYYSQIVNDFQKGDIAEGYSVSREKKESFPLTVTSAQKNPTAFYLCASSIVTSGQRTQYFGPGTRLLVL.

The chain carries TRBV18 and TRBJ1-4; 10 bases agree with TRBD1. The CDR3 has 21 amino acids. The germline V gene encodes CDR1 KGHSH and CDR2 LQKENI. The V gene end was trimmed by 1 base and the J gene end by 0 bases; junction bases not matched to a gene: 14. The CDR3 is CASSPLDRDRGGFATNEKLFF. The CDR3 DNA follows: TGTGCCAGCTCACCACTCGACCGGGACAGGGGTGGTTTTGCAACTAATGAAAAACTGTTTTTT.

This clone was counted once. The chain couples TRBV21-1 to TRBJ2-3; the table's D call, TRBD2, was not checked against the DNA. TRBV21-1 is a documented pseudogene. The length of the CDR3 is 13 residues. Here the CDR3 reads CASSLETADTQYF. The DNA of the CDR3 is TGTGCCAGCAGCCTAGAGACGGCAGATACGCAGTATTTT.

In its sample, this clone was seen once. The chain combines TRBV27 with TRBJ2-3, with no clear D. V lost 3 bases to trimming and J lost 1 base, with 8 bases between them. The CDR3 sequence is 14 residues long. CDR1 is MNHEY and CDR2 is SMNVEV in the germline V gene (reference sequence). CDR3 DNA: TGTGCCAGCAGTTTCCGGTTGGGCACAGATACGCAGTATTTT. It codes for CASSFRLGTDTQYF.

The chain joins TRBV4-3 to TRBJ2-7, with D tentatively TRBD2 (6 bases). CDR1 is LGHNA and CDR2 is YSLEER in the germline V gene. This CDR3 comprises 15 residues. Trimming took 4 bases from V and 4 from J, leaving 17 bases between them. CDR3 sequence (DNA): TGCGCCAGCAGCCCCGACCGGGACTTCTTTTACGAGCAGTACTTC. Amino acid sequence: CASSPDRDFFYEQYF.

The chain combines TRBV12-3 or TRBV12-4 with TRBJ2-5, with TRBD2 matching 8 bases. The CDR3 length is 13 residues. J was trimmed by 7 bases and V by 5 bases; bases with no gene match: 6. The CDR3 reads CASSAGGVGTQYF. The CDR3 bases are TGTGCCAGCAGTGCCGGGGGGGTGGGGACCCAGTACTTC.

The J gene is TRBJ2-3, the V gene TRBV5-1, with a weak D call TRBD2 (7 bases). This CDR3 region has 17 residues. From germline, CDR1 is SGHRS and CDR2 YFSETQ. The ends were cut back, 1 base at V and 2 bases at J, with 17 bases in the middle. The DNA for the CDR3 is TGCGCCAGCAGCTTGCTTGGAGAGGGGGGGCCCACAGATACGCAGTATTTT. It specifies CASSLLGEGGPTDTQYF.

This chain uses TRBV14 with TRBJ1-1; D gene ambiguous. The CDR3 extends over 14 amino acids. Germline V lookup: CDR1 SGHDN, CDR2 FVKESK. V was cut by 3 bases and J by 5 bases, with 13 bases left in between. The CDR3 protein is CASSHRRGGTEAFF. As DNA, the CDR3 is TGTGCCAGCAGCCACCGGCGGGGAGGTACTGAAGCTTTCTTT.

The chain is built from TRBV9 and TRBJ2-5, with D possibly matching TRBD2 (5 bases). Germline V gene sequence: CDR1 SGDLS, CDR2 YYNGEE. Trimming stripped 3 bases from V and 1 base from J, with 13 bases between. The CDR3 sequence is 15 residues long. CDR3 amino acids: CASSASLISQETQYF. Written as DNA, the CDR3 is TGTGCCAGCAGCGCTAGCCTTATTTCCCAAGAGACCCAGTACTTC.

V and J are TRBV18 and TRBJ1-6; tentatively, D is TRBD1 (5 bases). The V end was cut by 3 bases, the J end by 6 bases, with 9 bases between. Germline V gives CDR1 KGHSH, CDR2 LQKENI. CDR3 length: 14 amino acids. CDR3 loop: CASSPSGANSPLHF. CDR3 coding DNA: TGTGCCAGCTCACCCAGTGGGGCTAATTCACCCCTCCACTTT.

The chain employs TRBV28 and TRBJ2-7; tentatively, D is TRBD1 (5 bases). Deletions cut 6 bases from V and 5 bases from J, with 17 bases between. Germline CDR1 is MDHEN and CDR2 is SYDVKM. There are 14 residues in the CDR3. The CDR3 sequence is CASSIGQGSHEQYF. The CDR3 DNA reads as TGTGCCAGCAGCATCGGGCAGGGTTCTCACGAGCAGTACTTC.

The rearrangement uses TRBV7-2 and TRBJ2-7; 8 bases line up with TRBD1. The CDR3 has 15 amino acids. V was clipped by 1 base and J by 10 bases; unmatched bases: 12. CDR1 is SGHTA, CDR2 FQGNSA, per germline. For the CDR3, the DNA is TGTGCCAGCAGCTTAGGGACGCCGGGACAGGCTACCCAGTACTTC. Translation: CASSLGTPGQATQYF.

The chain is built from TRBV12-5 and TRBJ1-3; D not certain. This CDR3 comprises 14 residues. Trimming left V 6 bases short and J 1 base short, with 10 bases between. Germline V lookup: CDR1 LGHNT, CDR2 FRNRAP. The CDR3: CASGYPRSGNTIYF. The CDR3 DNA reads as TGTGCTAGTGGCTACCCCCGATCTGGAAACACCATATATTTT.